Listed here are 13 T cell receptor beta chains from one sample, sequenced in a study of blood T cells in healthy people across ages. Alongside a J-beta primer mix, a sample-barcoded 5' primer served in a second PCR lasting about 7 to 11 cycles. TCRdb re-called the 5' RACE reads through MiXCR, storing one row per CDR3 protein. The top ten clones hold approximately 20% of a sample with 650,000 to 950,000 distinct CDR3 sequences, around 45% of them seen once. What was sequenced was blood. The receptors were gathered from a man aged 55 to 70 in good health.

For this clonotype: One end of the junction does not line up with germline, which may come from a read error. This chain uses TRBV7-2 with TRBJ2-1; no reliable D call. CDR1 and CDR2 from the germline V gene are SGHTA and FQGNSA. This CDR3 spans 13 amino acids. CDR3 sequence: CACSQNAFHEQFF. The DNA of the CDR3 is TGTGCCTGCAGCCAAAATGCTTTCCATGAGCAGTTCTTC.

CDR3 sequence: CASSPGTGDRETQYF. DNA for the CDR3: TGTGCCAGCAGCCCCGGGACAGGGGACAGGGAGACCCAGTACTTC. V gene TRBV7-2 combines with J gene TRBJ2-5, with 10 bases lining up with TRBD1. V trimming: 5 bases; J trimming: 5 bases; junction bases outside the gene matches: 8. Germline values: CDR1 SGHTA, CDR2 FQGNSA. This CDR3 contains 15 residues. Full variable domain (missing parts from reference TRBV7-2 and TRBJ2-5): GAGVSQSPSNKVTEKGKDVELRCDPISGHTALYWYRQSLGQGLEFLIYFQGNSAPDKSGLPSDRFSAERTGGSVSTLTIQRTQQEDSAVYLCASSPGTGDRETQYFGPGTRLLVL.

For this clonotype: One end of the junction fails to match germline, which may point to a read error. This chain links TRBV10-3 with TRBJ1-1, with TRBD1 as a possible D gene (5 bases). Per the germline V gene, CDR1 is ENHRY and CDR2 is SYGVKD. The CDR3 loop spans 15 amino acids. The CDR3 DNA reads TGTGCCATCAGTGGCGCGGGCGGGACGAACGCTGAAGCTTTCTTT. This sequence encodes CAISGAGGTNAEAFF.

This clonotype was counted between two and nine times. The V and J genes are TRBV7-9 and TRBJ1-1; TRBD1 is a possible D gene (5 bases). The CDR3 sequence is 15 residues long. In germline, CDR1 is SEHNR, CDR2 FQNEAQ (reference sequence). Trimming removed 5 bases from V and 3 bases from J, with 16 bases in between. CDR3 coding DNA: TGTGCCAGCAGCAACCGGCCGGGGGGTTACACTGAAGCTTTCTTT. This gives the protein CASSNRPGGYTEAFF.

The chain couples TRBV20-1 to TRBJ2-2; no clear D. The CDR3 extends over 14 amino acids. Trimming pared 0 bases from V and 0 bases from J, leaving 5 bases between. Germline V gene lookup returns CDR1 DFQATT and CDR2 SNEGSKA (reference sequence). The CDR3 bases are TGCAGTGCTAGAGATCCCTCGAACACCGGGGAGCTGTTTTTT. Protein sequence: CSARDPSNTGELFF.

A few counts support this clonotype. V gene TRBV6-5 combines with J gene TRBJ2-3; TRBD2 matches at 10 bases. V was clipped by 2 bases and J by 3 bases; unmatched bases: 11. Germline assignment: CDR1 MNHEY and CDR2 SVGAGI. The CDR3 runs to 18 residues. This CDR3 is CASSYTIGAGGQTDTQYF. CDR3 in DNA: TGTGCCAGCAGTTACACTATCGGAGCGGGGGGGCAAACAGATACGCAGTATTTT.

J is TRBJ2-6 and V is TRBV18, with D perhaps being TRBD1 or TRBD2 (5 bases each). The V and J ends lost 4 bases and 2 bases respectively, with 9 bases between them. Germline V gives CDR1 KGHSH, CDR2 LQKENI. This CDR3 is 15 amino acids long. CDR3 sequence: CASSRDPTGANVLTF. The DNA of the CDR3 is TGTGCCAGCTCACGGGACCCGACTGGGGCCAACGTCCTGACTTTC.

Only a few counts were recorded for this clonotype. The chain has TRBV6-5 and TRBJ2-5, with TRBD2 matching over 10 bases. V lost 0 bases and J lost 3; bases outside the gene matches: 4. Germline CDR1 MNHEY, CDR2 SVGAGI. This CDR3 has 16 amino acids. The CDR3 sequence: CASSYSLAGTKETQYF. CDR3 sequence (DNA): TGTGCCAGCAGTTACTCACTAGCGGGGACCAAAGAGACCCAGTACTTC.

This clonotype was detected only a few times. The V call is TRBV4-1, the J call TRBJ1-5; possibly TRBD1 for D (5 bases). CDR1 is MGHRA and CDR2 is YSYEKL in the germline V gene. V lost 0 bases, J lost 9 bases, and 15 bases lay in between. The CDR3 covers 15 residues. The CDR3 nucleotides read TGCGCCAGCAGCCAAGATTGGCAGGGTCCCTGGCCCCAGCATTTT. Translated: CASSQDWQGPWPQHF.

This clonotype was observed a few times. The chain couples TRBV29-1 to TRBJ2-5; 11 bases agree with TRBD2. The CDR3 has 15 amino acids. The germline V gene has CDR1 SQVTM and CDR2 ANQGSEA. V lost 6 bases and J lost 1; bases outside the gene matches: 7. The CDR3 loop reads CSVKIAGGLQETQYF. CDR3 in DNA: TGCAGCGTGAAAATAGCGGGGGGGCTCCAAGAGACCCAGTACTTC.

This clonotype was detected only a few times. V and J are TRBV20-1 and TRBJ1-2; no definite D call. CDR3 length: 15 amino acids. Looked up from germline, CDR1 is DFQATT and CDR2 is SNEGSKA (reference sequence). V was clipped by 0 bases and J by 2 bases, with 13 bases between them. The DNA for the CDR3 is TGCAGTGCTAGAGACCCGTTGGGCGAGAACTATGGCTACACCTTC. Translating it yields CSARDPLGENYGYTF.

This clonotype has a handful of counts. The rearrangement joins TRBV7-2 to TRBJ2-5; the D gene is possibly TRBD2 (5 bases). The CDR3 is made up of 14 amino acids. Germline CDR1 is SGHTA and CDR2 is FQGNSA. The ends were cut back, 4 bases at V and 5 bases at J, with 14 bases in the middle. DNA for the CDR3: TGTGCCAGCAGCTCCCGACACGGCGGGGAGACCCAGTACTTC. This sequence encodes CASSSRHGGETQYF.

The rearrangement links TRBV20-1 to TRBJ1-4; D is ambiguous. The germline V gene has CDR1 DFQATT and CDR2 SNEGSKA (reference sequence). This CDR3 is 14 amino acids long. Trimming left V 5 bases short and J 2 bases short, with 12 bases between. The CDR3 region is CSASRPSTNEKLFF. The CDR3 region has the DNA TGCAGTGCTTCCCGACCCAGCACTAATGAAAAACTGTTTTTT.